This T cell receptor (beta chain) was identified during a study of blood T cell repertoires in COVID-19. For the study at large: Samples representing acute and convalescent COVID-19 were sourced from the United States, Italy and Spain. T cells, B-cell-depleted T cells, or PBMCs supplied cDNA or gDNA.

As originally analysed: Estimation of nucleated cell counts relied on the amplification of reference gene primers. Sequencing was performed with immunoSEQ multiplex PCR; in TCRdb, only in-frame clones are kept and a portion is missing. That table furnishes V, J and clone size, whereas the DNA furnished D and trimming. Of hundreds of thousands of clones listed, around 82% are singletons. This CDR3 spans 15 amino acids. CDR1 is SGHRS and CDR2 is YFSETQ in the germline V gene. V dropped 3 bases and J dropped 4; count of bases not matched to a gene: 8. The specimen was peripheral blood. This chain links TRBV5-1 with TRBJ1-2; 8 bases match TRBD1. The TCR sequence derives from a woman aged 50 to 60 with acute or convalescent COVID-19. The CDR3 here is CASSSNRGESYGYTF. The DNA of the CDR3 is TGCGCCAGCAGCTCTAACAGGGGGGAGAGCTATGGCTACACCTTC.